This TCR beta chain came from a study of vaccination and CD4 T cells after COVID-19 (dated by TCRdb to 2022 to 2024). Regarding the research as a whole: Convalescent patients had a positive SARS-CoV-2 result on nasal swab PCR, and of these patients, 8 or 9 had mild disease and one had severe disease. In the convalescent cohort there were six males and four females, among whom were two Hispanic individuals, seven Caucasians, two Asians and one multiracial person. Participants received two doses of either the Pfizer-BioNTech BNT162b2 vaccine (n=8) or the Moderna mRNA-1273 vaccine (n=2). Post-COVID blood samples were collected from convalescent patients a median of around 96 days after diagnosis, with a range of about 30 to 180 days. The time from the second vaccine dose to post-vaccine blood sampling had a median of 72 days and ranged from roughly 12 to 250 days. For stimulating the cultures, overlapping spike peptide pools were used, derived from SARS-CoV-2 as well as from the common cold coronaviruses HCoV-NL63, HCoV-OC43 and HCoV-229E. Control cultures received a CEFX viral epitope pool as the positive control, an HIV-1 Nef peptide pool as the negative control, or no peptide. The spike-specific CD4+ TCR repertoire was compared before and after mRNA vaccination in around ten COVID-19 convalescent patients and a handful of infection-naive healthy vaccine recipients. Overall results and qualifications from the work: In convalescent patients, a median approximately 86% of post-vaccine SARS-CoV-2-reactive clones were detected only after vaccination, and vaccine-specific priming was suggested by this finding. Only a relatively small number of convalescent patients were included in the study, and early timepoints following natural infection were not analyzed. In convalescent patients, nearly all vaccine-specific clones (304 of 307) were found to be mono-reactive for SARS-CoV-2 spike rather than cross-reactive with common cold coronaviruses. An increase in the median number of SARS-CoV-2-reactive clonotypes from approximately 23 after infection to 35 to 40 after vaccination was observed, but the change was not found to be significant.

About this clonotype: What this receptor recognizes is not known. One base away there is no much larger clone; base qualities are not given.

Unmatched junction bases come to 9, with V trimmed by 5 bases and J by 4 bases. Including the terminal cysteine and phenylalanine, the CDR3 comprises 15 residues. Only CDR3 DNA remains: 45 bases, in frame from the first base. The CDR1 and CDR2 encoded by the germline V gene are ENHRY and SYGVKD. The treatment or condition label for this specimen denotes: roughly 10-day PBMC culture with coronavirus spike peptide pools or control peptides (ViraFEST assay). The study used the ViraFEST assay, which expanded antigen-specific T cells with peptide pools and then identified expanded clonotypes by TCR sequencing. The convalescent patients' positive SARS-CoV-2 PCR tests were from March to December 2020, which was before the Alpha, Beta and Delta variants emerged in the United States. Each well held roughly 2 million PBMCs cultured in IMDM containing about 5% human AB serum and around 10 IU/ml IL-2, with 8.5 to 10 ug/ml peptide pools added. On days 3 and 7, half of the culture medium was replaced with fresh IL-2-containing medium. After 10 days of culture, CD4+ T cells were isolated by negative selection using the EasySep CD4+ T cell isolation kit. Ficoll-Paque Plus gradient centrifugation was used to isolate PBMCs from whole blood, and the isolated PBMCs were then either used fresh or cryopreserved at -140C. Culture conditions were generally each tested in triplicate wells.

The method behind the library was PCR. DNA from cultured CD4+ T cells was subjected to TCR sequencing with the Oncomine TCR Beta short-read assay at the Johns Hopkins FTIC core. Genomic DNA was extracted from the cultured CD4+ T cells with the QIAamp micro DNA kit. Oncomine TCR Beta libraries made from cultured CD4+ T cells were pooled using unique dual indexes and sequenced on an Illumina iSeq 100. On the study's bioinformatics: Non-productive sequences were removed, and CDR3s that did not start with C, did not end with F or W, or were shorter than 7 amino acids were discarded. The MANAFEST web application was used to identify antigen-specific clonotypes by comparing peptide-stimulated wells against reference wells and other culture wells. For a clone to be called positive, the clone needed an FDR below 0.05, an odds ratio above 5, and a productive frequency above 0.1% in at least two of three replicate wells. Clonotypes that were significantly expanded in both SARS-CoV-2 spike wells and at least one common cold coronavirus spike condition were defined as cross-reactive. CDR3 homology was assessed with Levenshtein distances (stringdist) and unrooted phylogenetic trees (ape) in R version 3.6.1. TCRdb's own reprocessing of the public reads used fastp at Q25 and MiXCR and kept productive beta chains. Rows with one shared CDR3 protein collapse into an entry with the most common genes and DNA. These V and J calls are TCRdb output, not the study's own analysis. The sample table shows tens of thousands of distinct CDR3 sequences, and 40% to 45% are seen once. The top ten clonotypes cover around 3% of the sample.

The V and J segments used are TRBV10-3 and TRBJ2-3; 7 bases in between match TRBD2. The receptor's source is a human donor who had recovered from COVID-19. Sample: CD4+ T cells from blood, cultured in vitro, taken after SARS-CoV-2 vaccination. The nucleotide sequence reads TGTGCCATCAGTCCTCTAGCGGAGTCCCCAGATACGCAGTATTTT. This encodes CAISPLAESPDTQYF.